The sequence of this T cell receptor beta chain was determined in a study of cytomegalovirus exposure and HLA in healthy donors. Study at large: HLA-typed donors were the source of around 77 million unique TCRs held in an early data release. Notes on the study in general: Sequencing depth across donors, presence/absence analyses assumed, was roughly uniform. In a later analysis, a genetic analysis reported fewer productive-TCR N-insertions in an Asian-associated ancestry cluster than the cohort average.

The V gene's germline CDR1 is MNHNY and CDR2 SVGAGI (reference sequence). The J segment lost 5 bases and the V segment lost 4 bases, leaving 5 bases of the junction unmatched. There are 14 residues in the CDR3. Use of 60 Vbeta and 13 Jbeta primers characterized the PCR. Here immunoSEQ multiplex PCR was the method, and the copy in TCRdb shows in-frame clones only, minus some. Altogether about 190,000 clones are present, around 81% being singletons, with the ten largest covering roughly 2%. On this clone: Its cognate antigen is unknown.

Healthy bone marrow donors made up the donor group. Sequences were obtained from PBMCs. The chain employs TRBV6-6 and TRBJ1-5, with 7 bases identical to TRBD1. The receptor was isolated from a woman in her late teens or twenties in good health and CMV-seropositive. The CDR3 nucleotides are TGTGCCAGCAGTTCTCGACAGGGCGATCAGCCCCAGCATTTT. This sequence encodes CASSSRQGDQPQHF.